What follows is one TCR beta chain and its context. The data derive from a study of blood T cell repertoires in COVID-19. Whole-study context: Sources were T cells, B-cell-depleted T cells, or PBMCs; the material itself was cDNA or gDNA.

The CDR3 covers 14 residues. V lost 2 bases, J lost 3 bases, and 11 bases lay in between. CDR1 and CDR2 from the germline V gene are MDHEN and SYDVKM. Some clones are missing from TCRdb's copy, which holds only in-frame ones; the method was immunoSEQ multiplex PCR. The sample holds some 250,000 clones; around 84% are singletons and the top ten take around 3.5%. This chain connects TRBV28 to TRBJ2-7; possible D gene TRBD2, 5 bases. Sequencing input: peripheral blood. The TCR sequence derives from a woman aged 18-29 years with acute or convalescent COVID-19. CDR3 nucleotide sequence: TGTGCCAGCAGTTTAGGTGCGGGTATCTACGAGCAGTACTTC. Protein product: CASSLGAGIYEQYF.